What follows are 32 T cell receptor beta chains derived from one specimen sequenced in a study of radiotherapy plus CTLA-4 blockade in lung cancer. Clones were sequenced by immunoSEQ multiplex PCR, and TCRdb holds only the in-frame ones, with some missing. The sample carries roughly 80,000 clones, 74% recorded once. Sequencing was performed on peripheral blood, taken from a patient treated with radiotherapy plus ipilimumab. The receptors shown here come from a human donor with non-small cell lung cancer whose response to radiotherapy plus ipilimumab could not be evaluated.

The chain uses TRBV19 and TRBJ1-2; 11 bases fit TRBD1. Germline V gene lookup returns CDR1 LNHDA and CDR2 SQIVND (reference sequence). This CDR3 contains 14 residues. After removal of 5 bases from V and 7 bases from J, the junction contained 6 bases not matched to a gene. The DNA for the CDR3 is TGTGCCAGTAGTGCTGGACAGGGGGCGATTGGCTACACCTTC. It specifies CASSAGQGAIGYTF.

The table lists this clone with a count of one. The rearrangement joins TRBV9 to TRBJ1-3; D is uncertain. The germline CDR1 and CDR2 sequences are SGDLS and YYNGEE. The CDR3 length is 15 residues. V dropped 0 bases and J dropped 0 bases, with 7 bases sitting between them. CDR3 residues: CASSVEPGSGNTIYF. CDR3 nucleotides: TGTGCCAGCAGCGTAGAGCCGGGCTCTGGAAACACCATATATTTT.

This chain joins TRBV2 and TRBJ1-1, with D perhaps TRBD1 (5 bases). This CDR3 is built from 19 residues. The ends were cut back, 6 bases at V and 2 bases at J, with 28 bases in the middle. Germline V CDR1 and CDR2: SNHLY, FYNNEI. The CDR3 sequence is CASSPWPFRVMRKNTEAFF. In DNA form, the CDR3 reads TGTGCCAGCAGCCCATGGCCCTTCAGGGTAATGAGGAAAAACACTGAAGCTTTCTTT.

The chain links TRBV7-9 to TRBJ2-1, with D perhaps matching TRBD1 (7 bases). V lost 5 bases and J 5 bases, leaving 10 bases between the germline ends. The CDR3 runs 13 residues. Germline V gene lookup returns CDR1 SEHNR and CDR2 FQNEAQ (reference sequence). In DNA form, the CDR3 reads TGTGCCAGCAGCGCGGGACAGAACAATGAGCAGTTCTTC. This translates into CASSAGQNNEQFF.

The chain carries TRBV4-1 and TRBJ2-7; the match to TRBD2 covers 8 bases. This CDR3 is built from 16 residues. Germline-derived CDR1 and CDR2 are MGHRA and YSYEKL. The V and J ends lost 0 bases and 4 bases, in that order; junction bases with no gene match: 8. CDR3 region: CASSQEQAGGFYEQYF. CDR3 coding DNA: TGCGCCAGCAGCCAAGAACAGGCGGGGGGATTTTACGAGCAGTACTTC.

The chain uses TRBV19 and TRBJ2-7; D possibly corresponds to TRBD1 (5 bases). The CDR3 extends over 15 amino acids. Germline values: CDR1 LNHDA, CDR2 SQIVND (reference sequence). Deletions cut 3 bases from V and 2 bases from J, with 14 bases between. CDR3 amino acids: CASSMMLGLTYEQYF. For the CDR3, the DNA is TGTGCCAGTAGTATGATGTTGGGGCTGACCTACGAGCAGTACTTC.

This chain links TRBV7-9 with TRBJ1-2; TRBD1 aligns across 7 bases. Per germline, CDR1 SEHNR and CDR2 FQNEAQ (reference sequence). The CDR3 runs to 17 residues. With V trimmed by 6 bases and J by 4 bases, 17 bases remained unmatched. The CDR3 region is CASSPTIDRAEFYGYTF. DNA of the CDR3: TGTGCCAGCAGTCCGACGATAGACAGGGCGGAATTCTATGGCTACACCTTC.

The chain uses TRBV9 and TRBJ2-5; tentative D call: TRBD1 (6 bases). The J call is in doubt because the DNA end fits TRBJ2-7 better. CDR1 is SGDLS, CDR2 YYNGEE, per germline. This CDR3 spans 13 amino acids. The CDR3 loop is CASSRDTTGEQYF. For the CDR3, the DNA is TGTGCCAGCAGCCGGGACACCACGGGCGAGCAGTACTTC.

The genes are TRBV14 and TRBJ2-1; D might be TRBD2 (6 bases). The CDR3 contains 15 residues. Germline lookup yields CDR1 SGHDN and CDR2 FVKESK. The V and J ends lost 5 bases and 2 bases respectively, with 13 bases between them. The CDR3 DNA is TGTGCCAGCAGCAAGGAAATAGCGGCCTACAATGAGCAGTTCTTC. It yields the protein CASSKEIAAYNEQFF. Based on the CDR3 plus reference TRBV14 and TRBJ2-1, the full variable domain is EAGVTQFPSHSVIEKGQTVTLRCDPISGHDNLYWYRRVMGKEIKFLLHFVKESKQDESGMPNNRFLAERTGGTYSTLKVQPAELEDSGVYFCASSKEIAAYNEQFFGPGTRLTVL.

The gene calls are TRBV10-2 and TRBJ2-7; tentative D call: TRBD2 (5 bases). The germline CDR1 and CDR2 sequences are WSHSY and SAAADI. V lost 4 bases and J lost 0, with 19 bases in between. The CDR3 has 17 residues. The CDR3: CASSAIGLLKSSYEQYF. CDR3 DNA sequence: TGCGCCAGCAGTGCAATAGGACTCCTCAAGAGCTCCTACGAGCAGTACTTC.

The rearrangement links TRBV5-8 to TRBJ2-7; D might be TRBD1 (6 bases). Looked up from germline, CDR1 is SGHTS and CDR2 is YDEGEE. V was pared by 7 bases and J by 4 bases, with 15 bases between. The CDR3 totals 13 residues. CDR3 nucleotides: TGTGCCAGCCCTGGGGGCTATGGATACGAGCAGTACTTC. Translation: CASPGGYGYEQYF.

This sequence joins TRBV4-1 and TRBJ1-5; TRBD1 matches 8 bases. The CDR3 length is 15 residues. The germline V gene encodes CDR1 MGHRA and CDR2 YSYEKL. The V and J ends lost 4 bases and 5 bases, in that order; junction bases with no gene match: 7. DNA for the CDR3: TGCGCCAGCAGCCGAAATCAGGGGGCCCATCAGCCCCAGCATTTT. This codes for CASSRNQGAHQPQHF.

V gene TRBV18 combines with J gene TRBJ1-4, with 7 bases aligning to TRBD1. The CDR3 sequence is 15 residues long. The V gene's germline CDR1 is KGHSH and CDR2 LQKENI. The V gene end was trimmed by 0 bases and the J gene end by 4 bases; junction bases not matched to a gene: 2. The CDR3 sequence is CASSPPNRGNEKLFF. The DNA for the CDR3 is TGTGCCAGCTCACCACCAAACAGGGGTAATGAAAAACTGTTTTTT.

The rearrangement joins TRBV7-6 to TRBJ1-5; TRBD1 might be the D (5 bases). Germline V gives CDR1 SGHVS, CDR2 FNYEAQ. The CDR3 runs to 17 residues. V lost 1 base and J 0 bases, leaving 13 bases between the germline ends. The CDR3 bases are TGTGCCAGCAGCTTAGGTCAGGGTCCCATTAGCAATCAGCCCCAGCATTTT. It is translated as CASSLGQGPISNQPQHF.

The rearrangement joins TRBV5-5 to TRBJ2-7, with TRBD1 matching 9 bases. Losses at the gene ends were 2 bases for V and 6 bases for J; bases not matched to a gene: 9. Per germline, CDR1 SGHKS and CDR2 YYEKEE (reference sequence). The CDR3 length is 15 residues. CDR3 region: CASSFYGTGIGEQYF. The CDR3 DNA sequence: TGTGCCAGCAGCTTCTATGGGACAGGGATTGGCGAGCAGTACTTC. Variable domain in full (rest from reference TRBV5-5 and TRBJ2-7): DAGVTQSPTHLIKTRGQQVTLRCSPISGHKSVSWYQQVLGQGPQFIFQYYEKEERGRGNFPDRFSARQFPNYSSELNVNALLLGDSALYLCASSFYGTGIGEQYFGPGTRLTVT.

CDR3 DNA sequence: TGCGCCAGCAGCTTAGCCAGGGCGGGGACTGAAGCTTTCTTT. It specifies CASSLARAGTEAFF. The chain has TRBV5-1 and TRBJ1-1, with TRBD1 as a possible D gene (5 bases). V lost 2 bases, J lost 5 bases, and 13 bases lay in between. The CDR3 covers 14 residues. Germline-derived CDR1 and CDR2 are SGHRS and YFSETQ.

J is TRBJ2-7 and V is TRBV7-8, with D possibly being TRBD2 (6 bases). This CDR3 is 12 amino acids long. Trimming shortened V by 5 bases and J by 7 bases, and 12 bases separated the two germline ends. CDR1 SGHVS and CDR2 FQNEAQ come from the germline V gene. In DNA form, the CDR3 reads TGTGCCAGCAGCCTGAGCCGGGGGGAGCAGTACTTC. Amino acid sequence: CASSLSRGEQYF.

This chain connects TRBV7-3 to TRBJ2-3, with 7 nucleotides matching TRBD2. The trim removed 5 bases at V and 4 bases at J, leaving 9 bases unmatched. Germline V lookup: CDR1 SGHTA, CDR2 FQGTGA. The CDR3 covers 15 residues. CDR3 coding DNA: TGTGCCAGCAGCCCCCGGGCGGGAGTTGCAGATACGCAGTATTTT. Amino acid sequence: CASSPRAGVADTQYF.

The chain has TRBV11-2 and TRBJ1-2; 8 bases are shared with TRBD1. With V trimmed by 6 bases and J by 4 bases, 4 bases remained unmatched. The V gene's germline CDR1 is SGHAT and CDR2 FQNNGV. The CDR3 length is 13 residues. CDR3 protein: CASSITGGYGYTF. CDR3 nucleotides: TGTGCCAGCAGTATTACAGGGGGCTATGGCTACACCTTC.

A single count supports this clone. The chain couples TRBV5-1 to TRBJ2-7; TRBD2 agrees at 9 bases. Trimming at V came to 2 bases and at J to 2 bases, leaving 2 bases not matched to a gene. This CDR3 has 14 residues. The germline V gene has CDR1 SGHRS and CDR2 YFSETQ. The CDR3 here is CASSLSSGTYEQYF. CDR3 coding DNA: TGCGCCAGCAGCTTATCTAGCGGGACCTACGAGCAGTACTTC. Looking up the rest from reference TRBV5-1 and TRBJ2-7 gives the full variable domain: KAGVTQTPRYLIKTRGQQVTLSCSPISGHRSVSWYQQTPGQGLQFLFEYFSETQRNKGNFPGRFSGRQFSNSRSEMNVSTLELGDSALYLCASSLSSGTYEQYFGPGTRLTVT.

This clone was counted once. The V gene is TRBV9, the J gene TRBJ2-7, with 9 nucleotides matching TRBD1. The CDR3 is 15 residues long. With 3 bases clipped from V and 7 bases from J, the junction kept 11 bases outside the gene matches. Germline V gives CDR1 SGDLS, CDR2 YYNGEE. The CDR3 spells CASSAGTGFLSEQYF. CDR3 DNA sequence: TGTGCCAGCAGCGCCGGGACAGGGTTCCTCTCGGAGCAGTACTTC.

The chain recombines TRBV15 with TRBJ1-2; the match to TRBD1 covers 8 bases. V dropped 0 bases and J dropped 2; count of bases not matched to a gene: 5. Germline-derived CDR1 and CDR2 are LNHNV and YYDKDF (reference sequence). The CDR3 length is 16 residues. The CDR3 is CATSRDQTGANYGYTF. CDR3 bases: TGTGCCACCAGCAGAGACCAGACAGGGGCGAACTATGGCTACACCTTC. Combining the CDR3 with reference TRBV15 and TRBJ1-2 gives the whole variable domain DAMVIQNPRYQVTQFGKPVTLSCSQTLNHNVMYWYQQKSSQAPKLLFHYYDKDFNNEADTPDNFQSRRPNTSFCFLDIRSPGLGDTAMYLCATSRDQTGANYGYTFGSGTRLTVV.

The chain recombines TRBV6-1 with TRBJ1-4; 10 nucleotides line up with TRBD1. The CDR3 contains 13 residues. Germline loops: CDR1 MNHNS, CDR2 SASEGT. The V and J ends lost 6 bases and 13 bases, in that order; junction bases with no gene match: 8. In DNA, the CDR3 is TGTGCCAGCAGCCGGACAGGGGGATTAGGACTGTTTTTT. Its translation is CASSRTGGLGLFF.

The gene calls are TRBV7-3 and TRBJ2-2, with 7 bases fitting TRBD1. CDR1 SGHTA and CDR2 FQGTGA come from the germline V gene. This CDR3 has 16 amino acids. Losses at the gene ends were 3 bases for V and 5 bases for J; bases not matched to a gene: 9. CDR3 sequence reads: CASSFVGTALTGELFF. The CDR3 DNA sequence: TGTGCCAGCAGCTTTGTTGGGACAGCTCTAACCGGGGAGCTGTTTTTT.

This chain uses TRBV19 with TRBJ2-5; 7 bases are a match to TRBD2. This CDR3 region has 16 residues. Germline CDR1 reads LNHDA; CDR2 reads SQIVND (reference sequence). V was clipped by 7 bases and J by 0 bases; unmatched bases: 11. As DNA, the CDR3 is TGTGCCAGTACTCTATCTCACGGGGGGTACCAAGAGACCCAGTACTTC. Its protein is CASTLSHGGYQETQYF.

The rearrangement links TRBV30 to TRBJ1-2, with 8 nucleotides matching TRBD1. CDR1 is GTSNPN and CDR2 is SVGIG in the germline V gene (reference sequence). The CDR3 runs to 15 residues. J lost 3 bases, V lost 1 base, and 7 bases had no gene match. CDR3 nucleotides: TGTGCCTGGAGTGCTCACAGGGGGTCTCACTATGGCTACACCTTC. Protein product: CAWSAHRGSHYGYTF.

The chain recombines TRBV30 with TRBJ2-7, with 10 bases identical to TRBD2. There are 20 residues in the CDR3. The ends lost 1 base at V and 6 bases at J; junction bases unmatched: 24. CDR1 and CDR2 from the germline V gene are GTSNPN and SVGIG (reference sequence). The CDR3: CAWSGFSTGTETSGFLEQYF. DNA of the CDR3: TGTGCCTGGAGTGGATTTTCAACCGGGACAGAGACTAGCGGGTTCCTCGAGCAGTACTTC.

The rearrangement joins TRBV28 to TRBJ1-4, with a tentative D call TRBD1 (6 bases). The germline V and J ends were trimmed by 3 bases and 8 bases, with 22 bases remaining between them. Germline V gives CDR1 MDHEN, CDR2 SYDVKM. The CDR3 is 17 residues long. Here the CDR3 reads CASSFLYMGEGEEKLFF. The CDR3 DNA follows: TGTGCCAGCAGTTTTCTTTATATGGGAGAGGGGGAGGAAAAACTGTTTTTT.

V usage is TRBV6-5 and J usage is TRBJ1-2; 7 nucleotides line up with TRBD1. The CDR3 is 13 amino acids. The V and J ends lost 5 bases and 7 bases, in that order; junction bases with no gene match: 7. CDR1 MNHEY and CDR2 SVGAGI come from the germline V gene. CDR3 amino acids: CASSRGQGGGYTF. The CDR3 nucleotides read TGTGCCAGCAGTAGGGGGCAGGGAGGTGGCTACACCTTC.

This clone was observed a single time. The CDR3 spells CASSQPPARRDYGYTF. In DNA, the CDR3 is TGCGCCAGCAGCCAGCCCCCCGCCCGTCGGGACTATGGCTACACCTTC. The chain combines TRBV4-1 with TRBJ1-2; D not certain. The germline V gene encodes CDR1 MGHRA and CDR2 YSYEKL. This CDR3 has 16 residues. V lost 3 bases and J 3 bases, leaving 17 bases between the germline ends.

The chain recombines TRBV28 with TRBJ2-3; 8 bases map to TRBD2. The CDR3 loop spans 17 amino acids. V lost 3 bases and J lost 0; bases outside the gene matches: 8. In germline, CDR1 is MDHEN, CDR2 SYDVKM. The CDR3: CASSFKAGVTSTDTQYF. CDR3 DNA sequence: TGTGCCAGCAGTTTCAAAGCGGGGGTGACTAGCACAGATACGCAGTATTTT.

This clone has only one observation. The rearrangement uses TRBV4-1 and TRBJ1-4, with D unclear. The length of the CDR3 is 15 residues. Trimming shortened V by 1 base and J by 4 bases, and 10 bases separated the two germline ends. Per germline, CDR1 MGHRA and CDR2 YSYEKL. CDR3 in DNA: TGCGCCAGCAGCCAAGGACACGGTCTTAATGAAAAACTGTTTTTT. Its protein is CASSQGHGLNEKLFF.